The text below deals with one TCR beta chain. The antigen is unknown. This sample stems from a study of OX40 agonist ivuxolimab in advanced cancers. Overall study findings and caveats: No antigen was identified for the clonally expanded peripheral T cells. Near-lowest levels of clonal expansion characterized partial responders at 0.1-3.0 mg/kg.

TCRdb keeps only in-frame clones here, not all; method: immunoSEQ multiplex PCR. The sample carries around 63,000 clones, 79% recorded once. CDR1 and CDR2 (germline): GTSNPN, SVGIG (reference sequence). V was pared by 8 bases and J by 5 bases, with 13 bases of the junction left unmatched. This CDR3 is 14 amino acids long. The sample was CD4+ or CD8+ T cells sorted from blood, taken in a trial of the OX40 agonist ivuxolimab. The sequence derives from an adult with an advanced solid tumor such as melanoma, head and neck, liver or kidney cancer. The rearrangement joins TRBV30 to TRBJ2-5, with 8 positions matching TRBD1. The CDR3 is CAADRGQAWETQYF. As DNA, the CDR3 is TGTGCCGCCGACAGGGGCCAGGCCTGGGAGACCCAGTACTTC. The entire variable domain, with the rest obtained from reference TRBV30 and TRBJ2-5, is as follows: SQTIHQWPATLVQPVGSPLSLECTVEGTSNPNLYWYRQAAGRGLQLLFYSVGIGQISSEVPQNLSASRPQDRQFILSSKKLLLSDSGFYLCAADRGQAWETQYFGPGTRLLVL.